The 30 T cell receptor beta chains below all came from one sample that was sequenced in a study of beta chain features in type 1 diabetes. The study's findings and limits: Moderate yet significant TCRB CDR3 shortening was seen in Type 1 diabetes patients in all four CD4+ subsets.

cDNA synthesis used the whole RNA isolate, giving expressed TCRB sequences. The assay was immunoSEQ multiplex PCR, and TCRdb's table has in-frame clones only and misses some. The table shows some 350,000 clones, with 8.5% to 10% occurring only once. No cognate antigen is known for these TCRs. Sequenced input: central memory CD4+ T cells from blood. The receptors stem from a man in his thirties or forties with type 1 diabetes.

This clone was recorded a few times. The chain links TRBV7-7 to TRBJ2-2; D is possibly TRBD2 (5 bases). V dropped 4 bases and J dropped 5 bases, with 8 bases sitting between them. Looked up from germline, CDR1 is SSHAT and CDR2 is FNYEAQ (reference sequence). This CDR3 is 13 amino acids long. The CDR3 DNA is TGTGCCAGCAGCTCTCTAGCTACCGGGGAGCTGTTTTTT. This codes for CASSSLATGELFF.

This clone came up a few times. The V and J genes are TRBV6-4 and TRBJ1-1, with 9 bases fitting TRBD1. Germline CDR1 reads MRHNA; CDR2 reads SNTAGT. Germline trimming cut 0 bases from V and 2 bases from J; bases unmatched to any gene: 4. The CDR3 runs to 16 residues. CDR3 residues: CASSDSDRGSNTEAFF. The CDR3, as DNA: TGTGCCAGCAGTGACTCAGACAGGGGGTCTAACACTGAAGCTTTCTTT.

This clone was observed a handful of times. The chain recombines TRBV7-6 with TRBJ2-7; the match to TRBD2 covers 10 bases. The CDR3 extends over 17 amino acids. Trimming took 1 base from V and 6 from J; bases not matched to a gene: 12. CDR1 and CDR2 from the germline V gene are SGHVS and FNYEAQ. CDR3 bases: TGTGCCAGCAGCTTAGGTAGCGGGAGGCTCAATGGCTTCGAGCAGTACTTC. It codes for CASSLGSGRLNGFEQYF.

This clone has a handful of counts. This chain uses TRBV6-5 with TRBJ2-7; D gene uncertain. Trimming shortened V by 4 bases and J by 0 bases, and 13 bases separated the two germline ends. The CDR3 is made up of 15 amino acids. Germline V gene sequence: CDR1 MNHEY, CDR2 SVGAGI. The CDR3 bases are TGTGCCAGCAGTTCTAGGGTACCCGACTCCTACGAGCAGTACTTC. It translates to CASSSRVPDSYEQYF.

This chain joins TRBV5-4 and TRBJ2-3; 13 bases fit TRBD2. The length of the CDR3 is 18 residues. The germline CDR1 and CDR2 sequences are SGHNT and YYREEE (reference sequence). With 4 bases clipped from V and 0 bases from J, the junction kept 8 bases outside the gene matches. CDR3 in DNA: TGTGCCAGCAGCCTGGGACTAGCGGGATCTGCTAGCACAGATACGCAGTATTTT. It is translated as CASSLGLAGSASTDTQYF.

In its sample, this clone was seen a few times. V usage is TRBV27 and J usage is TRBJ2-1, with D possibly TRBD1 on 5 matching bases. Trimming shortened V by 2 bases and J by 4 bases, and 9 bases separated the two germline ends. This CDR3 spans 14 amino acids. Per the germline V gene, CDR1 is MNHEY and CDR2 is SMNVEV (reference sequence). CDR3 DNA sequence: TGTGCCAGCAGTTTACAGGGTTCTTACAATGAGCAGTTCTTC. This gives the protein CASSLQGSYNEQFF.

This clone was seen more than once but under ten times. The V and J genes are TRBV4-2 and TRBJ2-2; D is undetermined. The V gene lost 5 bases and the J gene lost 0 bases, with 4 bases spanning the gap. The germline CDR1 and CDR2 sequences are LGHNA and YNFKEQ. This CDR3 has 13 residues. CDR3 region: CASSLPNTGELFF. The CDR3 DNA reads TGTGCCAGCAGCTTACCGAACACCGGGGAGCTGTTTTTT.

The chain joins TRBV7-3 to TRBJ2-5, with a weak D call TRBD1 (6 bases). Germline loops: CDR1 SGHTA, CDR2 FQGTGA. The CDR3 runs to 14 residues. V lost 5 bases to trimming and J lost 5 bases, with 15 bases between them. CDR3: CASSPRWQGETQYF. The DNA for the CDR3 is TGTGCCAGCAGCCCCCGGTGGCAGGGGGAGACCCAGTACTTC.

The gene calls are TRBV5-1 and TRBJ1-2; D is perhaps TRBD1 (5 bases). The CDR3 is 14 amino acids. Germline V gene sequence: CDR1 SGHRS, CDR2 YFSETQ. V lost 4 bases and J 6 bases, leaving 16 bases between the germline ends. CDR3 sequence: CASSVIGEGDGYTF. The CDR3 DNA is TGCGCCAGCAGCGTGATCGGGGAAGGGGATGGCTACACCTTC.

This clone has just a few counts. The chain combines TRBV7-9 with TRBJ2-3; possible D gene TRBD1, 6 bases. The CDR3 spans 16 residues. The germline CDR1 and CDR2 sequences are SEHNR and FQNEAQ (reference sequence). Trimming cost V 4 bases and J 3 bases, with 17 bases left between them. CDR3 protein: CASSSGITGKTDTQYF. The CDR3 bases are TGTGCCAGCAGCTCAGGGATCACAGGGAAGACAGATACGCAGTATTTT.

The chain recombines TRBV7-2 with TRBJ2-1, with no clear D. CDR3 length: 14 amino acids. Trimming removed 5 bases at V and 5 bases at J, with 13 bases between. The germline V gene has CDR1 SGHTA and CDR2 FQGNSA. Here the CDR3 DNA reads TGTGCCAGCAGCCCCACCCGGCTCGACAATGAGCAGTTCTTC. Its protein product is CASSPTRLDNEQFF.

This clone was seen at least ten times. The J gene is TRBJ1-4, the V gene TRBV14, with 8 bases matching TRBD1. The CDR3 contains 15 residues. CDR1 and CDR2 from the germline V gene are SGHDN and FVKESK. With 4 bases clipped from V and 8 bases from J, the junction kept 9 bases outside the gene matches. The CDR3 nucleotides are TGTGCCAGCAGCCCGACAGGGGTGAGAGGAGAAAAACTGTTTTTT. This gives the protein CASSPTGVRGEKLFF.

This rearrangement joins TRBV7-2 to TRBJ2-7; 11 positions match TRBD1. The CDR3 has 15 residues. The V and J ends lost 4 bases and 4 bases, in that order; junction bases with no gene match: 6. Germline-derived CDR1 and CDR2 are SGHTA and FQGNSA. The DNA of the CDR3 is TGTGCCAGCAGCTACGGGACAGGGGGTGGATACGAGCAGTACTTC. It translates to CASSYGTGGGYEQYF.

This clone was recorded a few times. The chain combines TRBV29-1 with TRBJ2-7, with TRBD2 matching 14 bases. Germline CDR1 and CDR2: SQVTM and ANQGSEA. Trimming took 6 bases from V and 2 from J; bases not matched to a gene: 3. The CDR3 spans 14 residues. CDR3 protein: CSVLTSGRAYEQYF. In nucleotides, the CDR3 is TGCAGCGTCCTGACTAGCGGGAGGGCCTACGAGCAGTACTTC.

V usage is TRBV19 and J usage is TRBJ2-2; 9 bases fit TRBD2. Germline V gives CDR1 LNHDA, CDR2 SQIVND (reference sequence). V lost 8 bases, J lost 1 base, and 8 bases stayed unmatched. The CDR3 is 16 amino acids. DNA of the CDR3: TGTGCCAGTCGAAGGACTAGCGTCGGGAACACCGGGGAGCTGTTTTTT. Amino acid sequence: CASRRTSVGNTGELFF.

The chain employs TRBV7-9 and TRBJ2-7; 11 bases map to TRBD1. Looked up from germline, CDR1 is SEHNR and CDR2 is FQNEAQ (reference sequence). V shed 5 bases, J shed 0 bases, and the junction held 6 bases outside the gene matches. CDR3 length: 16 amino acids. The CDR3 DNA follows: TGTGCCAGCAGCCCGGGGGGACAGGGGGTCTCCTACGAGCAGTACTTC. It yields the protein CASSPGGQGVSYEQYF.

The chain uses TRBV5-8 and TRBJ2-1, with a weak D call TRBD2 (7 bases). Germline CDR1 is SGHTS and CDR2 is YDEGEE. Trimming took off 4 bases at V and 0 bases at J, with 17 bases between the two ends. There are 17 residues in the CDR3. This CDR3 is CASSPGVRESSYNEQFF. The DNA for the CDR3 is TGTGCCAGCAGCCCAGGGGTGCGGGAGAGCTCCTACAATGAGCAGTTCTTC.

With respect to this clone: A read error may be the cause here, since a much bigger clone is one base away. The chain links TRBV5-4 to TRBJ2-2; the D gene is possibly TRBD2 (6 bases). This CDR3 is built from 13 residues. Germline CDR1 is SGHNT and CDR2 is YYREEE (reference sequence). CDR3 amino acids: CASSLRADGGLFF. CDR3 nucleotide sequence: TGTGCCAGCAGCCTACGGGCAGACGGGGGGCTGTTTTTT.

This clone has a handful of counts. CDR3: CSVGHLRDTDTQYF. In nucleotides, the CDR3 is TGCAGCGTCGGCCACCTCCGGGACACAGATACGCAGTATTTT. This chain links TRBV29-1 with TRBJ2-3; tentative D call: TRBD2 (5 bases). Germline-derived CDR1 and CDR2 are SQVTM and ANQGSEA. The CDR3 has 14 residues. V was shortened by 6 bases and J by 2 bases, with 15 bases between the two germline ends.

This clone was detected only a few times. The chain carries TRBV7-8 and TRBJ2-1; 10 nucleotides match TRBD2. J gave up 6 bases and V 6 bases, and 8 bases lay outside the gene matches. CDR1 is SGHVS and CDR2 is FQNEAQ in the germline V gene. The CDR3 length is 15 residues. The CDR3 here is CASSTTLAGVNEQFF. The CDR3, as DNA: TGTGCCAGCAGTACAACTCTAGCGGGAGTCAATGAGCAGTTCTTC.

The table lists this clone with a few counts. For the CDR3, the DNA is TGTGCCAGCAGTACCCGACAGGGAGGAACCTACAATGAGCAGTTCTTC. As protein: CASSTRQGGTYNEQFF. This rearrangement joins TRBV2 to TRBJ2-1, with D possibly matching TRBD1 (7 bases). The CDR3 has 16 residues. The V end lost 5 bases, the J end lost 2 bases, and 16 bases lay between the germline ends. From germline, CDR1 is SNHLY and CDR2 FYNNEI.

This clone was observed a few times. The rearrangement links TRBV5-4 to TRBJ2-5; D is undetermined. V dropped 4 bases and J dropped 5 bases, with 15 bases sitting between them. Germline-derived CDR1 and CDR2 are SGHNT and YYREEE (reference sequence). The CDR3 sequence is 14 residues long. The DNA of the CDR3 is TGTGCCAGCAGCCAAACTCTAGACGCGGAGACCCAGTACTTC. Translation gives CASSQTLDAETQYF.

There are a few counts of this clone. The chain is built from TRBV29-1 and TRBJ2-5, with 7 nucleotides matching TRBD1. V lost 1 base to trimming and J lost 2 bases; unmatched junction nucleotides: 4. The CDR3 consists of 14 residues. CDR1 is SQVTM and CDR2 is ANQGSEA in the germline V gene. The CDR3 reads CSVEGQGLQETQYF. In DNA form, the CDR3 reads TGCAGCGTTGAAGGACAGGGATTACAAGAGACCCAGTACTTC.

This clone has more than one count but fewer than ten. The chain couples TRBV11-2 to TRBJ2-3; D unclear. The CDR3 is made up of 13 amino acids. V was shortened by 7 bases and J by 2 bases, with 10 bases between the two germline ends. The germline V gene has CDR1 SGHAT and CDR2 FQNNGV. CDR3 loop: CASTRLITDTQYF. The CDR3 region has the DNA TGTGCCAGCACCCGCCTCATCACAGATACGCAGTATTTT.

This clone came up a few times. The identical CDR3 is also encoded by other nucleotide sequences in the sample. The chain combines TRBV28 with TRBJ2-7, with TRBD1 matching over 8 bases. The CDR3 is 14 amino acids. The germline gives CDR1 MDHEN, CDR2 SYDVKM. V lost 6 bases, J lost 3 bases, and 7 bases stayed unmatched. The CDR3 protein is CASSPPGQVYEQYF. In nucleotides, the CDR3 is TGTGCCAGCAGCCCTCCGGGACAGGTCTACGAGCAGTACTTC.

This clone was seen repeatedly, ten times or more. This chain links TRBV10-3 with TRBJ2-7; 8 bases line up with TRBD2. The CDR3 extends over 17 amino acids. Germline trimming cut 0 bases from V and 0 bases from J; bases unmatched to any gene: 7. Per the germline V gene, CDR1 is ENHRY and CDR2 is SYGVKD. CDR3 loop: CAISESLGLGNSYEQYF. The CDR3 bases are TGTGCCATCAGTGAGTCCCTGGGACTAGGTAACTCCTACGAGCAGTACTTC.

V usage is TRBV6-5 and J usage is TRBJ2-1, with D perhaps matching TRBD2 (5 bases). The germline V and J ends were trimmed by 6 bases and 7 bases, with 10 bases remaining between them. The CDR3 has 12 amino acids. Germline lookup yields CDR1 MNHEY and CDR2 SVGAGI. The chain's CDR3 is CASRTLGNEQFF. In nucleotides, the CDR3 is TGTGCCAGCAGAACACTAGGAAATGAGCAGTTCTTC.

At least ten counts were recorded for this clone. The chain carries TRBV2 and TRBJ2-3, with 13 bases that match TRBD2. Trimming at V came to 7 bases and at J to 15 bases, leaving 4 bases not matched to a gene. This CDR3 comprises 11 residues. CDR1 is SNHLY and CDR2 is FYNNEI in the germline V gene. The CDR3 region is CASTGLAGVYF. CDR3 sequence (DNA): TGTGCCAGCACTGGACTAGCGGGAGTATATTTT.

This clone has only a few counts. The rearrangement links TRBV6-5 to TRBJ2-5, with 11 bases aligning to TRBD2. Germline V gene data show CDR1 as MNHEY and CDR2 as SVGAGI. The CDR3 extends over 16 amino acids. The V segment lost 2 bases and the J segment 7 bases; nucleotides outside the gene matches: 9. In nucleotides, the CDR3 is TGTGCCAGCAGTTACGCTACTAGCGGGAGCGGGGGGACCCAGTACTTC. This codes for CASSYATSGSGGTQYF.

CDR3 nucleotide sequence: TGTGCCAGCAGCCAGGGGGTTGGCGGCTACGAGCAGTACTTC. Protein product: CASSQGVGGYEQYF. The genes are TRBV4-2 and TRBJ2-7; TRBD1 or TRBD2 may be the D gene (5 bases each). The CDR3 covers 14 residues. Deletions cut 3 bases from V and 3 bases from J, with 12 bases between. Germline CDR1 LGHNA, CDR2 YNFKEQ.